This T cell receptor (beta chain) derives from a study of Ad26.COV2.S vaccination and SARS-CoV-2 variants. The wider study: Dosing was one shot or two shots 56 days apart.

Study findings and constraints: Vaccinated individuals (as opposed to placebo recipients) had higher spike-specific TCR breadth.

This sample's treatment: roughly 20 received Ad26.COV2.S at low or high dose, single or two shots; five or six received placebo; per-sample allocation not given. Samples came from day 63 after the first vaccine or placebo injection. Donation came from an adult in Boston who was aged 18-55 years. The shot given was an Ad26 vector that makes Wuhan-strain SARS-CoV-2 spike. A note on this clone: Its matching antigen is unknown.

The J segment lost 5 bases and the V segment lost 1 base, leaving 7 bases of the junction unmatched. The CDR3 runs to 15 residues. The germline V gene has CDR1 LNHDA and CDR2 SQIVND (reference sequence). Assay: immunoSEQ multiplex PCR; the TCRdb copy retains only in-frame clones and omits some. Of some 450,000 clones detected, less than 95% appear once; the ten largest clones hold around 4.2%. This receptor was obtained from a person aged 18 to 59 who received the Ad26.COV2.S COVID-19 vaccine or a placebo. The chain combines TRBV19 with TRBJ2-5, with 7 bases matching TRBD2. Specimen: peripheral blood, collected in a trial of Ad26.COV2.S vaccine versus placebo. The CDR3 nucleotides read TGTGCCAGTAGTATAGGAGGCGGGAGAAGTGAGACCCAGTACTTC. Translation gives CASSIGGGRSETQYF.